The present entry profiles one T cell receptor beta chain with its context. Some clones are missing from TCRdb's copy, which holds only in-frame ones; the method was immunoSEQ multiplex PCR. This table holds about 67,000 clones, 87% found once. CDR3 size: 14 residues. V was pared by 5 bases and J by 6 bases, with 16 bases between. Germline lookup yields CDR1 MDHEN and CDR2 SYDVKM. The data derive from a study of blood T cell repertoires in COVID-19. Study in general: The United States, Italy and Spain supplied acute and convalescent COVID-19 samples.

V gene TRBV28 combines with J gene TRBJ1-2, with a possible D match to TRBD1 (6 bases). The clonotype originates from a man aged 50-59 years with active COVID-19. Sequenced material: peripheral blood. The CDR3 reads CASSLGGAHDGYTF. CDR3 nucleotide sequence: TGTGCCAGCAGTCTTGGGGGGGCGCATGATGGCTACACCTTC.